This passage covers 15 T cell receptor beta chains from one sample sequenced in a study of blood T cell repertoires in COVID-19. Profiling relied on immunoSEQ multiplex PCR, and the TCRdb table lists in-frame clones only, not all of them. The data show roughly 400,000 clones, 80% to 90% seen once. The sequencing input was PBMCs or T cells enriched from blood (not recorded which). These receptors all come from a woman aged 45-59 years who had recovered from COVID-19.

The chain is built from TRBV19 and TRBJ1-1; 7 bases line up with TRBD1. V lost 8 bases, J lost 4 bases, and 7 bases stayed unmatched. Germline CDR1 is LNHDA and CDR2 is SQIVND (reference sequence). This CDR3 contains 13 residues. The CDR3 DNA is TGTGCCAGTTCCGGACAGGCGACCACTGAAGCTTTCTTT. It yields the protein CASSGQATTEAFF.

This clone was seen once. The chain recombines TRBV7-8 with TRBJ1-5; D gene ambiguous. CDR3 size: 15 residues. CDR1 and CDR2 (germline): SGHVS, FQNEAQ. V shed 1 base and J shed 6 bases, with 13 bases lying between them. The CDR3, as DNA: TGTGCCAGCAGCTTAGGGGCCAGGAACGGTCAGCCCCAGCATTTT. It codes for CASSLGARNGQPQHF. The complete variable domain, with remaining parts taken from reference TRBV7-8 and TRBJ1-5, reads GAGVSQSPRYKVAKRGQDVALRCDPISGHVSLFWYQQALGQGPEFLTYFQNEAQLDKSGLPSDRFFAERPEGSVSTLKIQRTQQEDSAVYLCASSLGARNGQPQHFGDGTRLSIL.

The chain joins TRBV12-3 or TRBV12-4 to TRBJ1-2; D remains unclear. The V gene lost 7 bases and the J gene lost 8 bases, with 17 bases spanning the gap. The CDR3 runs to 13 residues. DNA of the CDR3: TGTGCCAGCACCTTCCGAGGGAAAGAAGGCTACACCTTC. Its translation: CASTFRGKEGYTF.

The V gene is TRBV19, the J gene TRBJ1-2; D is undetermined. Between the trimmed V and J ends, which lost 7 bases and 4 bases, there was a span of 10 bases. Per the germline V gene, CDR1 is LNHDA and CDR2 is SQIVND (reference sequence). This CDR3 is built from 12 residues. The CDR3 sequence: CASTFGLYGYTF. DNA of the CDR3: TGTGCCAGTACGTTCGGACTCTATGGCTACACCTTC.

The table lists this clone with a count of one. The junction does not match germline at one end; this may be a read error. The chain combines TRBV11-2 with TRBJ1-4, with TRBD1 matching over 8 bases. The CDR3 spans 14 residues. Germline-derived CDR1 and CDR2 are SGHAT and FQNNGV. In DNA, the CDR3 is TGTGCCAGCAGCGTAGACAGGGGTCGTGAAAAACTGTTTTTT. Its protein product is CASSVDRGREKLFF.

The chain is built from TRBV27 and TRBJ2-2; D is unresolved. Germline CDR1 and CDR2: MNHEY and SMNVEV (reference sequence). This CDR3 spans 11 amino acids. The germline V and J ends were trimmed by 5 bases and 4 bases, with 2 bases remaining between them. The DNA for the CDR3 is TGTGCCAGCAGTCGCACCGGGGAGCTGTTTTTT. Amino acids: CASSRTGELFF.

The chain links TRBV6-2 or TRBV6-3 to TRBJ2-1, with TRBD1 identical over 8 bases. The CDR3 runs to 17 residues. J was trimmed by 9 bases and V by 0 bases; bases with no gene match: 13. Looked up from germline, CDR1 is MNHEY and CDR2 is SVGEGT. The CDR3 reads CASSYSTPPRQGSEQFF. DNA for the CDR3: TGTGCCAGCAGTTACTCTACTCCCCCGCGACAGGGGAGTGAGCAGTTCTTC.

This CDR3 is CASRGFGQSNQPQHF. CDR3 coding DNA: TGTGCCAGCAGGGGTTTTGGACAGAGCAATCAGCCCCAGCATTTT. The rearrangement links TRBV28 to TRBJ1-5, with D perhaps matching TRBD1 (6 bases). Germline CDR1 reads MDHEN; CDR2 reads SYDVKM. Trimming stripped 6 bases from V and 1 base from J, with 13 bases between. This CDR3 contains 15 residues. The complete variable domain, with remaining parts taken from reference TRBV28 and TRBJ1-5, reads DVKVTQSSRYLVKRTGEKVFLECVQDMDHENMFWYRQDPGLGLRLIYFSYDVKMKEKGDIPEGYSVSREKKERFSLILESASTNQTSMYLCASRGFGQSNQPQHFGDGTRLSIL.

CDR3: CSTSGTALSGYTF. The CDR3 DNA reads as TGCAGCACATCCGGGACAGCTCTCTCAGGCTACACCTTC. The genes are TRBV29-1 and TRBJ1-2, with TRBD1 matching 7 bases. Looked up from germline, CDR1 is SQVTM and CDR2 is ANQGSEA. This CDR3 region has 13 residues. V trimming: 8 bases; J trimming: 8 bases; junction bases outside the gene matches: 14.

This clone was seen just once. This chain connects TRBV30 to TRBJ1-1, with 8 bases identical to TRBD1. The CDR3 runs to 14 residues. Germline trimming cut 3 bases from V and 1 base from J; bases unmatched to any gene: 4. Per the germline V gene, CDR1 is GTSNPN and CDR2 is SVGIG (reference sequence). The CDR3 DNA reads as TGTGCCTGGAGCCCCGGGACAGGGAACACTGAAGCTTTCTTT. Translating gives CAWSPGTGNTEAFF.

This chain uses TRBV4-2 with TRBJ2-1; tentative D call: TRBD2 (6 bases). The CDR3 extends over 17 amino acids. Germline V gene data show CDR1 as LGHNA and CDR2 as YNFKEQ. Trimming removed 0 bases from V and 2 bases from J, with 14 bases in between. CDR3 in DNA: TGTGCCAGCAGCCAAGATGTGGCGGGGCCCCCCTACAATGAGCAGTTCTTC. Translation gives CASSQDVAGPPYNEQFF.

V is TRBV7-6 and J is TRBJ1-6; 7 nucleotides match TRBD1. The V gene's germline CDR1 is SGHVS and CDR2 FNYEAQ. The J segment lost 7 bases and the V segment lost 1 base, leaving 7 bases of the junction unmatched. This CDR3 has 16 residues. The CDR3 protein is CASSLEIGDRNSPLHF. The CDR3 DNA sequence: TGTGCCAGCAGCTTAGAGATAGGGGACAGAAATTCACCCCTCCACTTT.

This chain joins TRBV6-5 and TRBJ1-1, with TRBD1 identical over 7 bases. V lost 7 bases to trimming and J lost 0 bases; unmatched junction nucleotides: 2. Germline CDR1 MNHEY, CDR2 SVGAGI. This CDR3 is built from 13 residues. The CDR3 nucleotides are TGTGCCAGCAAAGGGACAGTGAACACTGAAGCTTTCTTT. This encodes CASKGTVNTEAFF.

This sequence joins TRBV7-2 and TRBJ1-1; D is uncertain. This CDR3 has 15 residues. Germline V gives CDR1 SGHTA, CDR2 FQGNSA. V shed 0 bases and J shed 3 bases, with 11 bases lying between them. CDR3 in DNA: TGTGCCAGCAGCTTAGCGCTTCGGGGAGACACTGAAGCTTTCTTT. As protein: CASSLALRGDTEAFF.

The V call is TRBV25-1, the J call TRBJ1-1; TRBD1 agrees at 11 bases. The CDR3 totals 15 residues. The V gene's germline CDR1 is MGHDK and CDR2 SYGVNS. With V trimmed by 1 base and J by 10 bases, 8 bases remained unmatched. The DNA for the CDR3 is TGTGCCAGCAGTGAATCCGGGACAGGGGGACGTTCAGCTTTCTTT. This sequence encodes CASSESGTGGRSAFF.